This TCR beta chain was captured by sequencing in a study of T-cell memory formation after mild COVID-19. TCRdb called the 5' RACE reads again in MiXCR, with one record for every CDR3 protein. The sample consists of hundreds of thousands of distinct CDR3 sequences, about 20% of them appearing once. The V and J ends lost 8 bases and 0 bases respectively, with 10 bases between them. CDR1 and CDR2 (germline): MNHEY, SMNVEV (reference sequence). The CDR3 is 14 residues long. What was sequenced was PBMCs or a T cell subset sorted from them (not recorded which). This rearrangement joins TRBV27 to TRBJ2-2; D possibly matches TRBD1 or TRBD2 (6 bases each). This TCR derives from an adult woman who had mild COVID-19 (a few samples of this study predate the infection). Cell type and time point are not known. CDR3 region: CASGGQSNTGELFF. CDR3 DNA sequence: TGTGCCAGCGGGGGGCAGTCGAACACCGGGGAGCTGTTTTTT.